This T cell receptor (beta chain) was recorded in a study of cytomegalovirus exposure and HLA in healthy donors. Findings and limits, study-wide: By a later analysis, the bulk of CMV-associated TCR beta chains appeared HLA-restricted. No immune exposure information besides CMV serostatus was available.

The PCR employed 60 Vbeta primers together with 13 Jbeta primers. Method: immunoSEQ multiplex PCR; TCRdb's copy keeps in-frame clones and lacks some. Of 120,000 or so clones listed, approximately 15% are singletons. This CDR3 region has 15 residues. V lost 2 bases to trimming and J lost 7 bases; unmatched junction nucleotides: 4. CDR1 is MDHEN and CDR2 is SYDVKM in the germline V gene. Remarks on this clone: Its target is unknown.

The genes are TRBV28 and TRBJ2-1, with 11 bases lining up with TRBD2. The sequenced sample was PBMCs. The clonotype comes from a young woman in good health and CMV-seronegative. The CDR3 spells CASSLLAGGPNEQFF. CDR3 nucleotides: TGTGCCAGCAGTTTACTAGCGGGGGGCCCTAATGAGCAGTTCTTC.